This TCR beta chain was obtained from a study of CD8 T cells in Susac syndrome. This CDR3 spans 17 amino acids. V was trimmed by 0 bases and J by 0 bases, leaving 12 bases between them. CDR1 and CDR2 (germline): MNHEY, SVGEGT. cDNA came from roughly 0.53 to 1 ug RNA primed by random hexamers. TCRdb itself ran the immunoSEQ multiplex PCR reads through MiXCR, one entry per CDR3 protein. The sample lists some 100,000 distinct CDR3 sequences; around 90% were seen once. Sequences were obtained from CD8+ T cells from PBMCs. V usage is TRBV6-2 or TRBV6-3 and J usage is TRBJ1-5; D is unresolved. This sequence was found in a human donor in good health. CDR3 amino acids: CASSYSPPFYSNQPQHF. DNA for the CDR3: TGTGCCAGCAGTTACTCCCCACCCTTCTATAGCAATCAGCCCCAGCATTTT.